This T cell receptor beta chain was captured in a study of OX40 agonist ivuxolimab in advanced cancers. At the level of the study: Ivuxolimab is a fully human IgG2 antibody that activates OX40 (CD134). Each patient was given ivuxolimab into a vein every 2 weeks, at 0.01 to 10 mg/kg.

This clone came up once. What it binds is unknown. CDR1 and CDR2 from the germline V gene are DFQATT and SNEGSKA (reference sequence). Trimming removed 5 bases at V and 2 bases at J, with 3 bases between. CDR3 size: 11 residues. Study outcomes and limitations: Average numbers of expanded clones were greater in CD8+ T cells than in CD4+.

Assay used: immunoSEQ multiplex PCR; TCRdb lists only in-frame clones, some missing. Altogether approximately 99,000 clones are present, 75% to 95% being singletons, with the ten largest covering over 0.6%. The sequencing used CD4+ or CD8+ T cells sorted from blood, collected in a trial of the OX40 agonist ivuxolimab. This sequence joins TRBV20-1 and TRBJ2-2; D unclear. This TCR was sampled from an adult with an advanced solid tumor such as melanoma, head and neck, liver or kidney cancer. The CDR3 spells CSAQNTGELFF. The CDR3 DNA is TGCAGTGCTCAAAACACCGGGGAGCTGTTTTTT.